This TCR beta chain was identified in a study of blood T cell repertoires in COVID-19. On the study more broadly: COVID-19 samples from acute and convalescent phases originated in the United States, Italy and Spain. PBMCs, B-cell-depleted T cells, or T cells were the source of the cDNA or gDNA that made up the material.

Original handling: Scientists estimated how many nucleated cells there were by amplifying reference gene primers. Libraries were prepared by immunoSEQ multiplex PCR; TCRdb keeps only in-frame clonotypes and omits some of them. For V, J and clone size, that table is used; D and trimming come from the DNA. The table has 250,000 or so clones, approximately 90% seen once. Those who participated ranged in age from roughly 18 to 89 years and resided in roughly 26 US areas. Germline loops: CDR1 GTSNPN, CDR2 SVGIG (reference sequence). The V end was cut by 7 bases, the J end by 8 bases, with 17 bases between. The CDR3 covers 12 residues.

J is TRBJ1-2 and V is TRBV30; possible D gene TRBD1, 6 bases. The sequence came from a woman aged 35 to 49 with acute COVID-19. Sequenced input: PBMCs or T cells enriched from blood (not recorded which). CDR3: CASSRTEGGYTF. CDR3 bases: TGTGCCTCCTCTCGGACAGAGGGAGGCTACACCTTC.